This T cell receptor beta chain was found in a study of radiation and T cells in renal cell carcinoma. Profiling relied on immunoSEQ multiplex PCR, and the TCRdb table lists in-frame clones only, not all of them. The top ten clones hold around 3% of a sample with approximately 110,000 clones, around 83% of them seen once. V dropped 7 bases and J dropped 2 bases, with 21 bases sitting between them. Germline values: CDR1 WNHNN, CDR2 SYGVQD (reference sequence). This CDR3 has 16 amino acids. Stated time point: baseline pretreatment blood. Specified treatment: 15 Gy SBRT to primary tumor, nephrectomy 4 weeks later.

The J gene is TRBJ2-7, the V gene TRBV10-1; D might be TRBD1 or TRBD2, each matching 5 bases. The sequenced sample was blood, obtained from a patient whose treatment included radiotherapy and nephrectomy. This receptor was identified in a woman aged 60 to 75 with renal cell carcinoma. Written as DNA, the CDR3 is TGCGCCAGCATTCCCCCGGGGACGGAGAATCCCTACGAGCAGTACTTC. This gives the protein CASIPPGTENPYEQYF.